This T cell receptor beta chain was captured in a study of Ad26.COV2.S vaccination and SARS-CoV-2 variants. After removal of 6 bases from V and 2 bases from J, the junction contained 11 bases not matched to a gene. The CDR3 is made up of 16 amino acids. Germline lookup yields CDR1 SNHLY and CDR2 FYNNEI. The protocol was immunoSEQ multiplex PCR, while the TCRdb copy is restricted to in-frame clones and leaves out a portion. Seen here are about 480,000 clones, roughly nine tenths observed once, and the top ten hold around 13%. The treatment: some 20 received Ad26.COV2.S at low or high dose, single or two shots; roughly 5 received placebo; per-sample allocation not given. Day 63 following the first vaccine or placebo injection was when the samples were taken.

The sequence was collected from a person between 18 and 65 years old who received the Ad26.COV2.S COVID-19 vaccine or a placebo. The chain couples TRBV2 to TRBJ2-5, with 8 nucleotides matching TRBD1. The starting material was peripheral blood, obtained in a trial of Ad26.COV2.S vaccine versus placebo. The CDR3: CASRATPGTGQETQYF. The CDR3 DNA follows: TGTGCCAGCAGGGCAACTCCCGGGACAGGTCAAGAGACCCAGTACTTC.